The rows below give T cell receptor beta chains drawn from one sample of a study of CD8 T cells in Susac syndrome. TCRdb recomputed calls from the immunoSEQ multiplex PCR reads with MiXCR, one row per CDR3 protein. The table has tens of thousands of distinct CDR3 sequences, nearly 95% seen once; the top ten hold approximately 0.94%. Source material: CD8+ T cells from PBMCs. The receptors shown here come from a human donor with Susac syndrome. The CDR3 runs from the conserved cysteine through the conserved F or W. The order of the fields is J gene, V gene, clone size, D gene, CDR3 DNA, CDR3 protein. The D gene is left open where the match is weak. Size is stated for part of the rows, as once, few or many counts, or as a class when the clone is expanded.

TRBJ2-1	TRBV7-6	NA	NA	TGTGCCAGCAGCCCCCTGATTCCTGAGCAGTTCTTC	CASSPLIPEQFF
TRBJ2-5	TRBV12-3/TRBV12-4	NA	TRBD2	TGTGCCAGCAGTTCCGGGACTAGCGGATACCAAGAGACCCAGTACTTC	CASSSGTSGYQETQYF
TRBJ2-1	TRBV20-1	NA	TRBD2	TGCAGTGCTAGAGCCCTAGCGGAAGACAATGAGCAGTTCTTC	CSARALAEDNEQFF
TRBJ1-1	TRBV9	NA	TRBD1	TGTGCCAGCAGCGTAGACGGGACAGGGGATGCTTTCTTT	CASSVDGTGDAFF
TRBJ2-1	TRBV7-9	NA	TRBD2	TGTGCCAGCAGGGTAAGCGGGAGTTACAATGAGCAGTTCTTC	CASRVSGSYNEQFF
TRBJ1-2	TRBV7-9	NA	NA	TGTGCCAGCAGCCTATCCCGACGCCTAGCTAACTATGGCTACACCTTC	CASSLSRRLANYGYTF
TRBJ2-1	TRBV7-9	once	TRBD2	TGTGCCAGCAGCTCTCGGGGGGGCCCCTACAATGAGCAGTTCTTC	CASSSRGGPYNEQFF
TRBJ1-1	TRBV9	NA	TRBD1	TGTGCCAGCAGCCCGACAGGGCGGAACACTGAAGCTTTCTTT	CASSPTGRNTEAFF
TRBJ2-5	TRBV29-1	NA	TRBD2	TGCAGCGTTGAAGAGCGGGAGGGGGCCCAGTACTTC	CSVEEREGAQYF
TRBJ2-7	TRBV13	once	TRBD2	TGTGCCAGCAGCTTAGGGGAGGAGGCTAGCGGGACCTACGAGCAGTACTTC	CASSLGEEASGTYEQYF
TRBJ2-5	TRBV5-1	NA	NA	TGCGCCAGCAGCCCCCGCATACAGGGCCTCAAGGAGACCCAGTACTTC	CASSPRIQGLKETQYF
TRBJ1-1	TRBV7-8	NA	NA	TGTGCCAGCAGCTCAGGGACTGGTTGGAACACTGAAGCTTTCTTT	CASSSGTGWNTEAFF
TRBJ2-5	TRBV9	NA	TRBD2	TGTGCCAGCAGCCCTAGCGGGAGGATGGGCGAGACCCAGTACTTC	CASSPSGRMGETQYF
TRBJ2-7	TRBV5-6	NA	TRBD1	TGTGCCAGCAGTTCCTTAGGGGCAGGGGGCCGTAACGAGCAGTACTTC	CASSSLGAGGRNEQYF
TRBJ2-7	TRBV5-6	NA	NA	TGTGCCAGCAGCTTGCTCTACCAAGGGGACAACCACTACGAGCAGTACTTC	CASSLLYQGDNHYEQYF
TRBJ1-1	TRBV5-4	NA	NA	TGTGCCAGCAGCTTTTTTGGAGGGTCTACTGAAGCTTTCTTT	CASSFFGGSTEAFF
TRBJ1-1	TRBV5-4	NA	NA	TGTGCCATAGAAGCAGCTGATCTGAACACTGAAGCTTTCTTT	CAIEAADLNTEAFF
TRBJ2-5	TRBV5-4	NA	TRBD1	TGTGCCAGCAGCTTGCACAGGGGAGAGACCCAGTACTTC	CASSLHRGETQYF
TRBJ2-5	TRBV7-2	NA	TRBD2	TGTGCCAGCAGCTTCCGGACTAGCGGGGGACCACCCTGGAAGACCCAGTACTTC	CASSFRTSGGPPWKTQYF
TRBJ2-2	TRBV12-3/TRBV12-4	NA	TRBD1	TGTGCCAGCAGTGAAGTCTCTGGGACAGACACCGGGGAGCTGTTTTTT	CASSEVSGTDTGELFF
TRBJ2-7	TRBV10-3	NA	NA	TGTGCCATCAGTGAGGGACAGATATACGAGCAGTACTTC	CAISEGQIYEQYF